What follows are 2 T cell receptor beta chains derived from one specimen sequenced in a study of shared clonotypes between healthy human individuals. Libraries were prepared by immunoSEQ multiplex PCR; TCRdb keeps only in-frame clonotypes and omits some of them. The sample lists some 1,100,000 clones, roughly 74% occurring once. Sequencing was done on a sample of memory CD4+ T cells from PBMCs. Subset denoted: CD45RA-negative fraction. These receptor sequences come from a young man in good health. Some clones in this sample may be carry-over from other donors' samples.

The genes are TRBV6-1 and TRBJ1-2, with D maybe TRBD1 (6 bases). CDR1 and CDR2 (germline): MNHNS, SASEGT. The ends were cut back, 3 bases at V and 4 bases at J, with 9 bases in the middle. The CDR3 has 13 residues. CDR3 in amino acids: CASSDRGSYGYTF. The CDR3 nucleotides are TGTGCCAGCAGTGACAGGGGATCCTATGGCTACACCTTC.

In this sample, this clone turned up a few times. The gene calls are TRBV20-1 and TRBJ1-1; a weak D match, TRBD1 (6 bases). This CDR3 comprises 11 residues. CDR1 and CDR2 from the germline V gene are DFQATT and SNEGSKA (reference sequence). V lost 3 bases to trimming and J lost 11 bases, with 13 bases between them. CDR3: CSASLGTTAFF. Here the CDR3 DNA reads TGCAGTGCTAGCCTTGGGACAACCGCTTTCTTT.